This T cell receptor beta chain was recorded in a study of blood T cell repertoires in COVID-19. Study overall: Samples of COVID-19 (acute and convalescent) were obtained from the United States, Italy and Spain.

Assay: immunoSEQ multiplex PCR; the TCRdb copy retains only in-frame clones and omits some. Among 150,000 to 200,000 clones listed, around 84% were seen once. The V gene lost 6 bases and the J gene lost 0 bases, with 9 bases spanning the gap. This CDR3 spans 14 amino acids. Germline V gene data show CDR1 as MNHEY and CDR2 as SMNVEV (reference sequence). The V gene is TRBV27, the J gene TRBJ1-5; D gene ambiguous. This clonotype originated in an elderly woman with acute or convalescent COVID-19. The sequenced sample consisted of peripheral blood. The CDR3, as DNA: TGTGCCAGCAGACTATTGTATAGCAATCAGCCCCAGCATTTT. Protein: CASRLLYSNQPQHF.